Below, 18 T cell receptor beta chains from the same sample are listed, as sequenced in a study of T cells in Graves' hyperthyroidism and ophthalmopathy. TCR beta CDR3 region amplification was performed from RNA transcripts. In the first-round RT-PCR of the TCR CDR3, the HTBI primer set was used. TCRdb independently ran MiXCR on the multiplex PCR reads; one entry per CDR3 protein. The table has hundreds of thousands of distinct CDR3 sequences, around 42% seen once. Sequencing was carried out using peripheral blood or thyroid tissue (not recorded which). These receptors were collected from a woman aged 18 to 35 with Graves' hyperthyroidism.

This clonotype was seen a few times. V and J are TRBV5-1 and TRBJ1-2; D is uncertain. Germline V gene lookup returns CDR1 SGHRS and CDR2 YFSETQ. There are 12 residues in the CDR3. Deletions cut 4 bases from V and 6 bases from J, with 10 bases between. Written as DNA, the CDR3 is TGCGCCAGCAGCCTCCTGACGGATGGCTACACCTTC. Protein product: CASSLLTDGYTF.

The chain couples TRBV4-1 to TRBJ1-2; a weak D match, TRBD1 (6 bases). The germline V gene has CDR1 MGHRA and CDR2 YSYEKL. The CDR3 is 16 residues long. Deletions cut 0 bases from V and 3 bases from J, with 14 bases between. The CDR3 DNA reads as TGCGCCAGCAGCCAAGATAGGGCAGGGGTGTACTATGGCTACACCTTC. This codes for CASSQDRAGVYYGYTF.

The chain uses TRBV5-1 and TRBJ2-3; D gene unclear. Germline values: CDR1 SGHRS, CDR2 YFSETQ. The CDR3 runs to 16 residues. V gave up 0 bases and J gave up 0 bases, with 11 bases separating them. CDR3 DNA: TGCGCCAGCAGCTTGGCCCCCTCCGAGAGCACAGATACGCAGTATTTT. Its protein product is CASSLAPSESTDTQYF.

The chain couples TRBV2 to TRBJ1-1, with 7 bases aligning to TRBD1. The CDR3 sequence is 15 residues long. Germline trimming cut 5 bases from V and 3 bases from J; bases unmatched to any gene: 9. The germline gives CDR1 SNHLY, CDR2 FYNNEI. The CDR3 sequence is CASSWGTGEYTEAFF. Written as DNA, the CDR3 is TGTGCCAGCAGTTGGGGCACAGGGGAGTACACTGAAGCTTTCTTT.

This clonotype was seen ten or more times. The CDR3, as DNA: TGTGCCAGCAGCCCCGCCCCGGGACAGGCCTACGAGCAGTACTTC. Encoded protein: CASSPAPGQAYEQYF. This chain connects TRBV7-9 to TRBJ2-7, with 8 nucleotides matching TRBD1. CDR1 SEHNR and CDR2 FQNEAQ come from the germline V gene (reference sequence). The CDR3 loop spans 15 amino acids. The trim removed 5 bases at V and 2 bases at J, leaving 8 bases unmatched.

This chain connects TRBV6-1 to TRBJ1-4; D possibly corresponds to TRBD1 (6 bases). This CDR3 is built from 13 residues. Trimming removed 6 bases from V and 6 bases from J, with 11 bases in between. Looked up from germline, CDR1 is MNHNS and CDR2 is SASEGT. CDR3 residues: CASRGGVDEKLFF. CDR3 in DNA: TGTGCCAGCAGGGGGGGCGTCGATGAAAAACTGTTTTTT.

This chain uses TRBV6-5 with TRBJ1-1; unclear D gene. CDR3 size: 13 residues. CDR1 and CDR2 (germline): MNHEY, SVGAGI. The germline V and J ends were trimmed by 4 bases and 7 bases, with 13 bases remaining between them. This chain's CDR3 is CASSLVGAGEAFF. DNA for the CDR3: TGTGCCAGCAGTTTAGTGGGCGCAGGTGAAGCTTTCTTT.

The sample holds one count of this clonotype. The chain carries TRBV7-9 and TRBJ2-5; the D is unclear. The DNA matches TRBJ2-1 better at its end, which makes the J call doubtful. In germline, CDR1 is SEHNR, CDR2 FQNEAQ (reference sequence). The CDR3 has 12 residues. This CDR3 is CASSLGYNEQFF. In DNA form, the CDR3 reads TGTGCCAGCAGCTTAGGTTACAATGAGCAGTTCTTC.

On this clonotype: A read error may be the cause here, since a much bigger clone is one base away. The chain recombines TRBV29-1 with TRBJ1-1; 11 bases agree with TRBD1. V lost 6 bases, J lost 7 bases, and 7 bases stayed unmatched. The germline V gene has CDR1 SQVTM and CDR2 ANQGSEA. The CDR3 length is 13 residues. The CDR3 bases are TGCAGCGTCGGGACAGGGGGTGGTATTGAAGCTTTCTTT. Its protein is CSVGTGGGIEAFF.

With regard to this clonotype: At one of its ends the junction is not consistent with the germline gene, which may arise from a read error. J is TRBJ2-7 and V is TRBV2; no clear D. Germline CDR1 SNHLY, CDR2 FYNNEI. CDR3 size: 14 residues. The CDR3 DNA reads TGTGCCACCAGTGAAGCAAATAGGCAATACGAGCAGTACTTC. Amino acid sequence: CATSEANRQYEQYF.

J is TRBJ1-1 and V is TRBV25-1; D remains ambiguous. The CDR3 is made up of 13 amino acids. Trimming took off 8 bases at V and 0 bases at J, with 10 bases between the two ends. The germline V gene has CDR1 MGHDK and CDR2 SYGVNS. CDR3 nucleotides: TGTGCCAGCGTTGAGGCGATGAACACTGAAGCTTTCTTT. Translating it yields CASVEAMNTEAFF.

This clonotype was observed a single time. Because it lacks the conserved phenylalanine or tryptophan at the end, this CDR3 is likely a read error. Because the CDR3's place on the DNA is in doubt, the DNA is left out and the CDR3 is given as listed by TCRdb. This chain joins TRBV9 and TRBJ1-3; TRBD1 reflects the table's D call only, with no check against the DNA. The CDR3 region is 10 residues in length, termini included. The germline V gene encodes CDR1 SGDLS and CDR2 YYNGEE. The CDR3 spells CASSAGGQPT.

The V gene is TRBV2, the J gene TRBJ1-5; D is undetermined. The V and J ends lost 5 bases and 6 bases respectively, with 14 bases between them. This CDR3 has 14 amino acids. Germline lookup yields CDR1 SNHLY and CDR2 FYNNEI. CDR3 nucleotides: TGTGCCAGCAGTCCCTGGGAGACGGCTCAGCCCCAGCATTTT. Its translation: CASSPWETAQPQHF.

This clonotype was seen ten or more times. This sequence joins TRBV19 and TRBJ1-2, with D uncertain. The germline gives CDR1 LNHDA, CDR2 SQIVND (reference sequence). The CDR3 contains 12 residues. Trimming shortened V by 6 bases and J by 5 bases, and 10 bases separated the two germline ends. CDR3 coding DNA: TGTGCCAGTAGCTCCGAGACATATGGCTACACCTTC. Translation: CASSSETYGYTF.

The rearrangement joins TRBV20-1 to TRBJ2-7; the match to TRBD2 covers 12 bases. The CDR3 loop spans 13 amino acids. In germline, CDR1 is DFQATT, CDR2 SNEGSKA (reference sequence). The CDR3 DNA is TGCAGCCATCTAGCGGGAGGGCCGGCTGAGCAGTACTTC. It translates to CSHLAGGPAEQYF.

The chain uses TRBV7-9 and TRBJ1-1; 7 bases match TRBD1. Germline assignment: CDR1 SEHNR and CDR2 FQNEAQ (reference sequence). CDR3 length: 16 amino acids. The V segment lost 4 bases and the J segment 2 bases; nucleotides outside the gene matches: 10. CDR3 amino acids: CASSSHYDRVNTEAFF. In DNA, the CDR3 is TGTGCCAGCAGCTCTCACTACGACAGGGTAAACACTGAAGCTTTCTTT.

This clonotype turned up a few times. The chain couples TRBV7-9 to TRBJ1-4; a weak D match, TRBD1 (5 bases). CDR3 length: 14 amino acids. CDR1 SEHNR and CDR2 FQNEAQ come from the germline V gene (reference sequence). V lost 2 bases and J lost 7, with 11 bases in between. CDR3 protein: CASSLRGSGEKLFF. Written as DNA, the CDR3 is TGTGCCAGCAGCTTACGGGGCTCCGGTGAAAAACTGTTTTTT. Complete variable domain (other parts from reference TRBV7-9 and TRBJ1-4): DTGVSQNPRHKITKRGQNVTFRCDPISEHNRLYWYRQTLGQGPEFLTYFQNEAQLEKSRLLSDRFSAERPKGSFSTLEIQRTEQGDSAMYLCASSLRGSGEKLFFGSGTQLSVL.

This chain links TRBV7-3 with TRBJ1-1, with D hard to call. V was shortened by 1 base and J by 3 bases, with 9 bases between the two germline ends. CDR3 length: 14 amino acids. In germline, CDR1 is SGHTA, CDR2 FQGTGA. CDR3 bases: TGTGCCAGCAGCTTAAAGGGAGTTGACACTGAAGCTTTCTTT. Translation: CASSLKGVDTEAFF. The whole variable domain, remainder taken from reference TRBV7-3 and TRBJ1-1, is GAGVSQTPSNKVTEKGKYVELRCDPISGHTALYWYRQSLGQGPEFLIYFQGTGAADDSGLPNDRFFAVRPEGSVSTLKIQRTERGDSAVYLCASSLKGVDTEAFFGQGTRLTVV.